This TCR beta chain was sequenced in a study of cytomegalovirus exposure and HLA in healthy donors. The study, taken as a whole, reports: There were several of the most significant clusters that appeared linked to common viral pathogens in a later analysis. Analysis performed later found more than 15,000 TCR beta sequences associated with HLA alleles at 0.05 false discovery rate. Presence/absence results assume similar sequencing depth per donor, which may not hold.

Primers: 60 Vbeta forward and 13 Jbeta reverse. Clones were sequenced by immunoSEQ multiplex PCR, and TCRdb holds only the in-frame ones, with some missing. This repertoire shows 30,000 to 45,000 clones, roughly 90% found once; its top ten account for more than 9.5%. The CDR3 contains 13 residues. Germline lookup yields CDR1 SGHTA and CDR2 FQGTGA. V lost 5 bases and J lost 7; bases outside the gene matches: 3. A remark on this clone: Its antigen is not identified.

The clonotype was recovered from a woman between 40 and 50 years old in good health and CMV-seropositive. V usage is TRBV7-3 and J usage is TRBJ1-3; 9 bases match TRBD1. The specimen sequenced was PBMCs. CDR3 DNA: TGTGCCAGCAGCCCTGGACAGGGGAACACCATATATTTT. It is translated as CASSPGQGNTIYF.